This T cell receptor beta chain was identified in a study of shared clonotypes between healthy human individuals. The overall study: Donors had three CD4 naive, three CD4 memory, two CD8 naive and one CD8 memory plate apiece.

Samples underwent the assay at deep level. Sorted-subset replicate PCRs used about 200 ng of genomic DNA. This amount corresponded to 30,000 to 35,000 T cell genomes. In the source study's methods: Junction-only sequences produced by ImmunoSEQ had no quality scores, so filtering differed. The protocol was immunoSEQ multiplex PCR, while the TCRdb copy is restricted to in-frame clones and leaves out a portion. V and J calls and clone size come straight from that table; D and trimming were deduced from the DNA. The profile shows approximately 1.5 million clones, about 98% of them singletons. Material for sequencing was naive CD4+ T cells sorted from blood. The sample's subset: CD45RA+ positively selected. The clonotype was recovered from a man aged 25-45 years in good health.

CDR3 in amino acids: CASSPPGRKNYEQYF. In DNA, the CDR3 is TGTGCCAGCAGCCCCCCGGGACGGAAAAACTACGAGCAGTACTTC. The chain couples TRBV7-9 to TRBJ2-7; either TRBD1 or TRBD2 may supply D (5 bases each). There are 15 residues in the CDR3. Trimming took 5 bases from V and 3 from J, leaving 17 bases between them. The V gene's germline CDR1 is SEHNR and CDR2 FQNEAQ (reference sequence).